This TCR beta chain emerged from a study of beta chain features in type 1 diabetes. Sequencing targeted expressed TCRB transcripts, as all isolated RNA had been reverse transcribed. Here immunoSEQ multiplex PCR was the method, and the copy in TCRdb shows in-frame clones only, minus some. The sample lists hundreds of thousands of clones, 10% to 15% occurring once. CDR1 and CDR2 (germline): SGHTA, FQGTGA. V was clipped by 4 bases and J by 7 bases; unmatched bases: 10. The CDR3 consists of 15 residues. In this sample, this clone turned up a few times. Material for sequencing was naive CD4+ T cells from blood. This receptor was identified in a man between 18 and 29 years old in good health. The chain combines TRBV7-3 with TRBJ1-1, with 9 nucleotides matching TRBD1. The CDR3 protein is CASSSSPDRGGEAFF. DNA for the CDR3: TGTGCCAGCAGCTCCTCTCCGGACAGGGGTGGTGAAGCTTTCTTT.